Listed below are T cell receptor beta chains from one sample, sequenced in a study of blood T cell repertoires in COVID-19. Clones were sequenced by immunoSEQ multiplex PCR, and TCRdb holds only the in-frame ones, with some missing. The table lists 90,000 to 120,000 clones, 90% to 95% of them singletons. The sequenced material came from peripheral blood. These receptors came from a woman aged 25 to 39 with acute or convalescent COVID-19. The CDR3 runs from the conserved cysteine through the conserved F or W. D genes are given only for firm matches. The size entry is marked missing in some rows and otherwise reads once, few, many or a size class.

J: TRBJ2-7
D: TRBD2
V: TRBV4-2
size: once
DNA: TGTGCCAGCAGCCATGTAAATTCCGGGACTAGCGGGAGCTCCTACGAGCAGTACTTC
CDR3: CASSHVNSGTSGSSYEQYF

J: TRBJ1-1
D: .
V: TRBV5-1
size: .
DNA: TGCGCCAGCAGCTCGTTACAGGTGGAGAAAGCTTTCTTT
CDR3: CASSSLQVEKAFF

J: TRBJ1-1
D: TRBD1
V: TRBV18
size: .
DNA: TGTGCCAGCTCACGGGACAGCAACACTGAAGCTTTCTTT
CDR3: CASSRDSNTEAFF

J: TRBJ1-5
D: TRBD1
V: TRBV6-2/TRBV6-3
size: .
DNA: TGTGCCAGCAGTTACATCAGGGGGCCGGTCAATCAGCCCCAGCATTTT
CDR3: CASSYIRGPVNQPQHF

J: TRBJ1-2
D: TRBD1
V: TRBV2
size: once
DNA: TGTGCCAGGGACCGGGACAGTATAACGACTAACTATGGCTACACCTTC
CDR3: CARDRDSITTNYGYTF

J: TRBJ1-2
D: TRBD1
V: TRBV5-4
size: .
DNA: TGTGCCAGCAGCTTTCAGGGGGGCAACTATGGCTACACCTTC
CDR3: CASSFQGGNYGYTF

J: TRBJ2-2
D: .
V: TRBV5-1
size: .
DNA: TGCGCCAGCAGCTTGGACAGGAACACCGGGGAGCTGTTTTTT
CDR3: CASSLDRNTGELFF

J: TRBJ1-1
D: .
V: TRBV5-1
size: once
DNA: TGCGCCAGCACCGCCCAACAGGGTAACACTGAAGCTTTCTTT
CDR3: CASTAQQGNTEAFF

J: TRBJ2-5
D: TRBD2
V: TRBV6-6
size: few
DNA: TGTGCCAGCAGTTACTCTCTAGCGGTCCAGTACTTC
CDR3: CASSYSLAVQYF

J: TRBJ1-6
D: TRBD1
V: TRBV4-2
size: .
DNA: TGTGCCAGCAGCCAACAACCCACAGGGGGAAATTCACCCCTCCACTTT
CDR3: CASSQQPTGGNSPLHF

J: TRBJ2-7
D: .
V: TRBV28
size: .
DNA: TGTGCCAGCAGCCGCAACCGGCCTCCCGGGACCTACGAGCAGTACTTC
CDR3: CASSRNRPPGTYEQYF

J: TRBJ1-3
D: .
V: TRBV7-2
size: .
DNA: TGTGCCAGCAGCTTAGATCCAGGGTGGAATTCTGGAAACACCATATATTTT
CDR3: CASSLDPGWNSGNTIYF

J: TRBJ1-1
D: TRBD1
V: TRBV9
size: .
DNA: TGTGCCAGCAGCGTGGCCCCAACAGGGGCGCTTGAAGCTTTCTTT
CDR3: CASSVAPTGALEAFF

J: TRBJ1-5
D: TRBD1
V: TRBV2
size: .
DNA: TGTGCCAGCAGTGGACAGGGGGCGGGGTATCAGCCCCAGCATTTT
CDR3: CASSGQGAGYQPQHF

J: TRBJ2-2
D: .
V: TRBV25-1
size: .
DNA: TGTGCCAGCACGCCTCCAGGGCCGGGCACCGGGGAGCTGTTTTTT
CDR3: CASTPPGPGTGELFF

J: TRBJ1-1
D: .
V: TRBV19
size: .
DNA: TGTGCCAGTAGTATTGGAGCGGAGGAGACTGAAGCTTTCTTT
CDR3: CASSIGAEETEAFF

J: TRBJ1-1
D: .
V: TRBV7-9
size: .
DNA: TGTGCCAGCAGCTTAGCGCCCCGGGTGCGGGAGACTGAAGCTTTCTTT
CDR3: CASSLAPRVRETEAFF

J: TRBJ1-2
D: .
V: TRBV11-1
size: .
DNA: TGTGCCAGCAGCTTAAAAAACACAGTTTACGGCTACACCTTC
CDR3: CASSLKNTVYGYTF

J: TRBJ1-4
D: TRBD1
V: TRBV2
size: .
DNA: TGTGCCAGCAGTAGGGACAGGGGAGGAGATGAAAAACTGTTTTTT
CDR3: CASSRDRGGDEKLFF

J: TRBJ2-1
D: TRBD2
V: TRBV7-8
size: .
DNA: TGTGCCAGCAGCCTCGGGACTAGCACCTACAATGAGCAGTTCTTC
CDR3: CASSLGTSTYNEQFF

J: TRBJ2-1
D: TRBD2
V: TRBV15
size: .
DNA: TGTGCCACCAGACCGGGGAGCGGGAGCATTGTCGATGAGCAGTTCTTC
CDR3: CATRPGSGSIVDEQFF

J: TRBJ2-3
D: TRBD2
V: TRBV29-1
size: .
DNA: TGCAGCGGGAGTACGGGGGGAAGCACAGATACGCAGTATTTT
CDR3: CSGSTGGSTDTQYF

J: TRBJ1-2
D: TRBD1
V: TRBV2
size: .
DNA: TGTGCCAGCAGTGAATTGGCCAGGGGGCAGGGTGGCTACACCTTC
CDR3: CASSELARGQGGYTF

J: TRBJ2-7
D: .
V: TRBV7-2
size: .
DNA: TGTGCCAGCACCCTAGGGAGAGGATCCTACGAGCAGTACTTC
CDR3: CASTLGRGSYEQYF

J: TRBJ1-1
D: .
V: TRBV2
size: few
DNA: TGTGCCAGCAGCGGAACCCGGGGCACTGAAGCTTTCTTT
CDR3: CASSGTRGTEAFF

J: TRBJ2-2
D: .
V: TRBV7-2
size: .
DNA: TGTGCCAGCAGCTACATAAGAACCGGGGAGCTGTTTTTT
CDR3: CASSYIRTGELFF

J: TRBJ2-1
D: TRBD2
V: TRBV4-3
size: .
DNA: TGCGCCAGCAGCCAACTACGGGGGGACTACAATGAGCAGTTCTTC
CDR3: CASSQLRGDYNEQFF

J: TRBJ1-5
D: .
V: TRBV15
size: .
DNA: TGTGCCACCAGCAGAGGTGTACAGTCAGGCAATCAGCCCCAGCATTTT
CDR3: CATSRGVQSGNQPQHF

J: TRBJ1-1
D: .
V: TRBV4-2
size: few
DNA: TGTGCCAGCGGCTCACTAAGAGCTGAAGGAGACCCTGAAGCTTTCTTT
CDR3: CASGSLRAEGDPEAFF

J: TRBJ2-1
D: .
V: TRBV4-2
size: .
DNA: TGTGCCAGCAGCCGATGGACAGAGGACTACAATGAGCAGTTCTTC
CDR3: CASSRWTEDYNEQFF

J: TRBJ1-4
D: .
V: TRBV29-1
size: .
DNA: TGCAGCGGGTCCGCGGGGGGTAATGAAAAACTGTTTTTT
CDR3: CSGSAGGNEKLFF

J: TRBJ1-2
D: .
V: TRBV19
size: .
DNA: TGTGCCAGTACTTTGACAGCTAACTATGGCTACACCTTC
CDR3: CASTLTANYGYTF

J: TRBJ2-3
D: .
V: TRBV2
size: .
DNA: TGTGCCAGCACCCAACTAACAGATACGCAGTATTTT
CDR3: CASTQLTDTQYF

J: TRBJ1-1
D: .
V: TRBV7-3
size: .
DNA: TGTGCCAGCAGCTTAGTGGTTAGAACTGAAGCTTTCTTT
CDR3: CASSLVVRTEAFF

J: TRBJ2-4
D: .
V: TRBV6-2/TRBV6-3
size: once
DNA: TGTGCCAGCAGTTATTACAAGGGGATGACCAAAAACATTCAGTACTTC
CDR3: CASSYYKGMTKNIQYF

J: TRBJ2-5
D: TRBD1
V: TRBV2
size: .
DNA: TGTGCCAGCCGTGCTTCAGGGGGCGGAGAGACCCAGTACTTC
CDR3: CASRASGGGETQYF

J: TRBJ2-5
D: .
V: TRBV7-3
size: .
DNA: TGTGCCAGCAGCCTGGCTTCCCAAGAGACCCAGTACTTC
CDR3: CASSLASQETQYF

J: TRBJ1-5
D: .
V: TRBV7-8
size: .
DNA: TGTGCCAGCAGCCGAGCTGACATTAGCAATCAGCCCCAGCATTTT
CDR3: CASSRADISNQPQHF

J: TRBJ1-4
D: TRBD1
V: TRBV4-1
size: once
DNA: TGCGCCAGCAGCCAAGGGAGGGGACAGGGGGAAAAACTGTTTTTT
CDR3: CASSQGRGQGEKLFF

J: TRBJ2-2
D: TRBD2
V: TRBV10-3
size: .
DNA: TGTGCCGTCGGGACTAGCGGGATCTCAGTGGGGGAGCTGTTTTTT
CDR3: CAVGTSGISVGELFF

J: TRBJ2-1
D: TRBD2
V: TRBV15
size: .
DNA: TGTGCCACCACCAGCGGGAGGGCCCATGAGCAGTTCTTC
CDR3: CATTSGRAHEQFF

J: TRBJ2-1
D: .
V: TRBV10-1
size: once
DNA: TGCGCCAGCAGTTTGAGTCATACCTACAATGAGCAGTTCTTC
CDR3: CASSLSHTYNEQFF

J: TRBJ2-7
D: .
V: TRBV7-3
size: .
DNA: TGTGCCAGCAGCCCAACCGGTGGGGGAATGGGGGCCTTATCCTACGAGCAGTACTTC
CDR3: CASSPTGGGMGALSYEQYF

J: TRBJ1-3
D: .
V: TRBV5-5
size: .
DNA: TGTGCCAGCAGCCTAGAGAACTCTGGAAACACCATATATTTT
CDR3: CASSLENSGNTIYF

J: TRBJ1-1
D: .
V: TRBV7-9
size: once
DNA: TGTGCCAGCAGCTTAGTAGGGGCGCGGTATTATATGACTGAAGCTTTCTTT
CDR3: CASSLVGARYYMTEAFF